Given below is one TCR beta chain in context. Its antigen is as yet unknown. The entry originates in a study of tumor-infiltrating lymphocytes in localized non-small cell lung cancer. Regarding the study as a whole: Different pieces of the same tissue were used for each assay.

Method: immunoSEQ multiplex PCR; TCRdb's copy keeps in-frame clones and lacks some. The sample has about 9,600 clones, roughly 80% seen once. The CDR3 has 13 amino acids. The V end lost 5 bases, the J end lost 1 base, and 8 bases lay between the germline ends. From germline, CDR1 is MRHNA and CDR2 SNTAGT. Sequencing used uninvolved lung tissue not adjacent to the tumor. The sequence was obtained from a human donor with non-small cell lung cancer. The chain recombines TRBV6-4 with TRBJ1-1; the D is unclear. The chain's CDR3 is CASSSGENTEAFF. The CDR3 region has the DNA TGTGCCAGCAGTAGCGGGGAGAACACTGAAGCTTTCTTT.